A selection of T cell receptor beta chains follows, all from one sample in a study of blood T cell repertoires in COVID-19. Data came from immunoSEQ multiplex PCR; TCRdb stores just in-frame clones and leaves some out. The sample consists of 250,000 or so clones, approximately 91% of them appearing once. Sequenced material: peripheral blood. These TCRs come from a woman in her twenties or thirties with acute or convalescent COVID-19. Each CDR3 is given with its conserved first and last residue. Each record gives: V gene, clone size, D gene, J gene, CDR3 protein, CDR3 DNA. A D gene is named only where the DNA matches it firmly. Only some rows state a clone size, as once, few, many or a class for expanded clones.

V: TRBV6-5
size: NA
D: NA
J: TRBJ2-5
CDR3: CASSYSGGGHQETQYF
DNA: TGTGCCAGCAGTTACTCGGGGGGAGGCCACCAAGAGACCCAGTACTTC

V: TRBV25-1
size: NA
D: TRBD1
J: TRBJ2-1
CDR3: CASSIGDRGRNEQFF
DNA: TGTGCCAGCAGCATAGGGGACAGGGGCCGAAATGAGCAGTTCTTC

V: TRBV6-5
size: NA
D: TRBD1
J: TRBJ1-4
CDR3: CASSPTGVGIEKLFF
DNA: TGTGCCAGCAGCCCGACAGGGGTAGGGATTGAAAAACTGTTTTTT

V: TRBV6-5
size: few
D: NA
J: TRBJ1-4
CDR3: CASSETQGNEKLFF
DNA: TGTGCCAGCAGCGAGACACAGGGTAATGAAAAACTGTTTTTT

V: TRBV19
size: NA
D: TRBD2
J: TRBJ2-7
CDR3: CASSIQAGVSEQYF
DNA: TGTGCCAGTAGTATTCAAGCGGGAGTCTCCGAGCAGTACTTC

V: TRBV18
size: NA
D: NA
J: TRBJ1-1
CDR3: CASSPVLGGRIDEAFF
DNA: TGTGCCAGCTCACCAGTATTGGGCGGGCGGATTGATGAAGCTTTCTTT

V: TRBV18
size: NA
D: NA
J: TRBJ2-3
CDR3: CASSPLAREGDTQYF
DNA: TGTGCCAGCTCACCACTAGCCCGAGAGGGAGATACGCAGTATTTT

V: TRBV4-1
size: NA
D: NA
J: TRBJ1-1
CDR3: CASSQAARGYTEAFF
DNA: TGCGCCAGCAGCCAAGCGGCCAGGGGTTACACTGAAGCTTTCTTT

V: TRBV7-8
size: NA
D: TRBD1
J: TRBJ1-5
CDR3: CASSYSTGTSPQHF
DNA: TGTGCCAGCAGCTACTCGACAGGGACCAGTCCCCAGCATTTT

V: TRBV30
size: NA
D: NA
J: TRBJ2-2
CDR3: CASSKRDGFWELFF
DNA: TGTGCCAGCTCTAAACGGGATGGGTTCTGGGAGCTGTTTTTT

V: TRBV30
size: NA
D: NA
J: TRBJ2-7
CDR3: CAWRTDGNYEQYF
DNA: TGTGCCTGGAGGACTGACGGGAACTACGAGCAGTACTTC

V: TRBV19
size: NA
D: TRBD2
J: TRBJ2-1
CDR3: CASSKIAGLTYNEQFF
DNA: TGTGCCAGTAGTAAAATAGCGGGATTAACCTACAATGAGCAGTTCTTC

V: TRBV5-1
size: NA
D: TRBD1
J: TRBJ2-7
CDR3: CASSSTPTGVAYEQYF
DNA: TGCGCCAGCAGCTCGACCCCTACAGGGGTCGCCTACGAGCAGTACTTC

V: TRBV5-4
size: NA
D: TRBD2
J: TRBJ2-3
CDR3: CASSLLTSFGGDTQYF
DNA: TGTGCCAGCAGCTTACTGACTAGCTTTGGTGGAGATACGCAGTATTTT

V: TRBV2
size: NA
D: TRBD2
J: TRBJ2-1
CDR3: CASRDPSGSRSYNEQFF
DNA: TGTGCCAGCCGCGACCCTAGCGGGAGTCGCTCCTACAATGAGCAGTTCTTC